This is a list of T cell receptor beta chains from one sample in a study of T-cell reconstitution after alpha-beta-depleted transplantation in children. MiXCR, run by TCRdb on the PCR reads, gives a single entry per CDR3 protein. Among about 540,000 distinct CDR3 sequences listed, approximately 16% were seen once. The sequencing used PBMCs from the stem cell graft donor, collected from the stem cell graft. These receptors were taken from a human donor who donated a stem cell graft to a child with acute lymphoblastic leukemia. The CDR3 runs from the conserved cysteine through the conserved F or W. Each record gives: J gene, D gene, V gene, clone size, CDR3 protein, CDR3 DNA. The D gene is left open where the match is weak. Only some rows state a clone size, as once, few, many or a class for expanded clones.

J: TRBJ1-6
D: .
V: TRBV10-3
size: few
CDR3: CAISEYGATNSPLHF
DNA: TGTGCCATCAGTGAATATGGGGCCACCAATTCACCCCTCCACTTT

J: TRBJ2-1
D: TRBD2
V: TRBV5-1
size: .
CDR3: CASKIAGYNEQFF
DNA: TGCGCCAGCAAAATAGCGGGATACAATGAGCAGTTCTTC

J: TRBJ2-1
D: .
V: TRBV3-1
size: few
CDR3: CASSQGWGRSYNEQFF
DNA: TGTGCCAGCAGCCAAGGGTGGGGCCGGTCCTACAATGAGCAGTTCTTC

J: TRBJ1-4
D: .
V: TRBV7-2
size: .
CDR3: CASTLGRANEKLFF
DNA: TGTGCCAGCACCTTAGGGAGGGCTAATGAAAAACTGTTTTTT

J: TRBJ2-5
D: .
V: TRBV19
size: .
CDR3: CASNSGVQETQYF
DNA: TGTGCCAGTAACTCGGGGGTGCAAGAGACCCAGTACTTC

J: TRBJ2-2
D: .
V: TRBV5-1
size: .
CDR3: CASSLRGYSHGELFF
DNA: TGCGCCAGCAGCTTGAGGGGTTATTCCCACGGGGAGCTGTTTTTT

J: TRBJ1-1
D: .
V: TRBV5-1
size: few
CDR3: CASSSDAFMNTEAFF
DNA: TGCGCCAGCAGCTCGGACGCCTTCATGAACACTGAAGCTTTCTTT

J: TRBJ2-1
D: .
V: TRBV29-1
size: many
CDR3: CSVKLVRNEQFF
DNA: TGCAGCGTTAAACTAGTCCGCAATGAGCAGTTCTTC

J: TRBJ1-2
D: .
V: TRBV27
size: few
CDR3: CASSNPGQRFDGYTF
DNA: TGTGCCAGCAGCAATCCGGGACAAAGATTTGATGGCTACACCTTC

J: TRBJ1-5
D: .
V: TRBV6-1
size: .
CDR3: CASSAPGPINQPQHF
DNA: TGTGCCAGCAGTGCTCCAGGCCCCATCAATCAGCCCCAGCATTTT

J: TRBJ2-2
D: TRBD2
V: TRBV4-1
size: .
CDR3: CASSQFGAGGAQELFF
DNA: TGCGCCAGCAGCCAATTTGGAGCGGGAGGGGCCCAGGAGCTGTTTTTT

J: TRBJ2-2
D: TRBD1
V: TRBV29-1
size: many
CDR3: CSVARDSRAGELFF
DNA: TGCAGCGTTGCTAGGGACAGCAGGGCCGGGGAGCTGTTTTTT

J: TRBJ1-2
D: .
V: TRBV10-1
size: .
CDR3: CASSESTIGGYTF
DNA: TGCGCCAGCAGTGAGTCGACCATAGGAGGCTACACCTTC

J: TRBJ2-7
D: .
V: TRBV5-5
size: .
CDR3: CASSSDKLGSYEQYF
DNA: TGTGCCAGCAGCTCCGACAAACTAGGCTCCTACGAGCAGTACTTC

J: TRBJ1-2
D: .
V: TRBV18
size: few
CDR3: CASSPQGETLGGYTF
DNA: TGTGCCAGCTCACCACAGGGGGAGACGTTGGGTGGCTACACCTTC

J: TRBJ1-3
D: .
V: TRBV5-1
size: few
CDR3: CASSSLGIVGNTIYF
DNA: TGCGCCAGCAGTTCACTGGGGATAGTCGGAAACACCATATATTTT

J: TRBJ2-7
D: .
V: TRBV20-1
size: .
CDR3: CSARMRETHF
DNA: TGCAGTGCTAGGATGAGGGAGACCCACTTC

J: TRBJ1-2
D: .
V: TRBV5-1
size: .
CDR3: CASSLGDTGLNYGYTF
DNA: TGCGCCAGCAGCTTGGGGGATACAGGGTTGAACTATGGCTACACCTTC

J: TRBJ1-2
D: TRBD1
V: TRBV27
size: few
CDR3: CASSSTGGGTGEGYTF
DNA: TGTGCCAGCAGTTCCACTGGGGGGGGGACAGGGGAAGGCTACACCTTC

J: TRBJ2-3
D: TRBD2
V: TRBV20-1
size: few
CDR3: CSARGKASGRTDTQYF
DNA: TGCAGTGCTAGAGGGAAGGCTAGCGGGAGAACAGATACGCAGTATTTT

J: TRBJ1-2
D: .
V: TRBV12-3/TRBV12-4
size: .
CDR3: CASSLERGTNYGYTF
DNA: TGTGCCAGCAGTTTAGAACGGGGGACTAACTATGGCTACACCTTC

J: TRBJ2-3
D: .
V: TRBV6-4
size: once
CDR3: CASSRDTGTDTQYF
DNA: TGTGCCAGCAGCCGGGACACCGGCACAGATACGCAGTATTTT

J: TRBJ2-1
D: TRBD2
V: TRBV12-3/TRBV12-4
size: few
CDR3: CASSSFPSGSSYNEQFF
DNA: TGTGCCAGCAGTTCGTTCCCCAGCGGGAGCTCCTACAATGAGCAGTTCTTC

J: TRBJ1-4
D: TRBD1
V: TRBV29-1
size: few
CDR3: CSAARDRGREKLFF
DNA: TGCAGCGCCGCCCGGGACAGGGGGCGAGAAAAACTGTTTTTT

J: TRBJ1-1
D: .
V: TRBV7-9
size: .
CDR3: CASSLPDIEAFF
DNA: TGTGCCAGCAGCTTACCGGACATTGAAGCTTTCTTT

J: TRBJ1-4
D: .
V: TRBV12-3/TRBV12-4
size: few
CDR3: CASSWGPTNEKLFF
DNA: TGTGCCAGCAGTTGGGGCCCAACTAATGAAAAACTGTTTTTT

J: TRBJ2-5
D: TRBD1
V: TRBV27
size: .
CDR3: CASSGQGQETQYF
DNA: TGTGCCAGCAGTGGACAGGGTCAAGAGACCCAGTACTTC

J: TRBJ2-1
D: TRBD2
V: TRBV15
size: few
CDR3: CATSRDRASGNYEQFF
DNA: TGTGCCACCAGCAGAGATCGGGCTAGCGGGAACTATGAGCAGTTCTTC

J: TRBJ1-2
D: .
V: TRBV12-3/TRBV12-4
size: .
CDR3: CASSFGGALSGYTF
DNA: TGTGCCAGCAGTTTCGGGGGGGCGCTGAGTGGCTACACCTTC

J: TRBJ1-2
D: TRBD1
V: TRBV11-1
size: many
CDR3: CASSLRTGRLYKMHGYTF
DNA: TGTGCCAGCAGCCTTCGGACAGGGCGCTTGTATAAAATGCATGGCTACACCTTC

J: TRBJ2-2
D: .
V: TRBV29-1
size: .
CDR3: CSGQGFVGELFF
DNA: TGCAGCGGCCAGGGGTTCGTTGGGGAGCTGTTTTTT

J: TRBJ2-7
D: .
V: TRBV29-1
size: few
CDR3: CSVETENSYEQYF
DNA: TGCAGCGTTGAAACCGAAAATTCCTACGAGCAGTACTTC

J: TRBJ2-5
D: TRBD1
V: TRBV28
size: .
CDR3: CASSFSPGTGGRETQYF
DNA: TGTGCCAGCAGTTTCTCACCCGGGACAGGGGGCCGGGAGACCCAGTACTTC

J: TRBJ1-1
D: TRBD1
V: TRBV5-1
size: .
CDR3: CASSYGTGSDTEAFF
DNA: TGCGCCAGCAGCTACGGGACAGGGTCGGACACTGAAGCTTTCTTT

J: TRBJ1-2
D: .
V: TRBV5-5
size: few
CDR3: CASSLAVRGANYGYTF
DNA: TGTGCCAGCAGCTTGGCAGTGAGAGGGGCTAACTATGGCTACACCTTC

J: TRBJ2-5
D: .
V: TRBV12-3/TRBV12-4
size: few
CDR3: CASSFWGMETQYF
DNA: TGTGCCAGCAGTTTTTGGGGGATGGAGACCCAGTACTTC

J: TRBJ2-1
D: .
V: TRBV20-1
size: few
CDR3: CSAPGPLEQFF
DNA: TGCAGTGCCCCTGGGCCCCTCGAGCAGTTCTTC

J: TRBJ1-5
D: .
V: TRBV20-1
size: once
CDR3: CSARNSGGNQPQHF
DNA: TGCAGTGCGCGGAACTCAGGGGGCAATCAGCCCCAGCATTTT

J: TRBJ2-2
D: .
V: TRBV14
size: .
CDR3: CASSLDGPTLWNTGELFF
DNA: TGTGCCAGCAGCCTTGACGGACCGACATTATGGAACACCGGGGAGCTGTTTTTT

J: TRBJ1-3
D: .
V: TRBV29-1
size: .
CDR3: CSVDWRTGNTIYF
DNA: TGCAGCGTTGATTGGAGGACAGGAAACACCATATATTTT

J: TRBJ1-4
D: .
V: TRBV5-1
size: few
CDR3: CASSLVGRSSEKLFF
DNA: TGCGCCAGCAGCTTGGTCGGCAGGAGTTCGGAAAAACTGTTTTTT

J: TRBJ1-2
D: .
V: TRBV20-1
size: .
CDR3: CSARGQRSNYGYTF
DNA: TGCAGTGCTAGGGGGCAGCGTTCTAACTATGGCTACACCTTC

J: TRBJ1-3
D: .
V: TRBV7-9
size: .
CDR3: CASSLVPTSGNTIYF
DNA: TGTGCCAGCAGCTTAGTCCCGACCTCTGGAAACACCATATATTTT

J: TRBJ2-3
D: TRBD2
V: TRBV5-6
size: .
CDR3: CASSLVASGSSNTQYF
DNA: TGTGCCAGCAGCTTGGTCGCTAGCGGGAGCTCGAATACGCAGTATTTT

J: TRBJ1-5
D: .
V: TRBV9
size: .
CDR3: CASSVAGYSNQPQHF
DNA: TGTGCCAGCAGCGTAGCGGGGTATAGCAATCAGCCCCAGCATTTT